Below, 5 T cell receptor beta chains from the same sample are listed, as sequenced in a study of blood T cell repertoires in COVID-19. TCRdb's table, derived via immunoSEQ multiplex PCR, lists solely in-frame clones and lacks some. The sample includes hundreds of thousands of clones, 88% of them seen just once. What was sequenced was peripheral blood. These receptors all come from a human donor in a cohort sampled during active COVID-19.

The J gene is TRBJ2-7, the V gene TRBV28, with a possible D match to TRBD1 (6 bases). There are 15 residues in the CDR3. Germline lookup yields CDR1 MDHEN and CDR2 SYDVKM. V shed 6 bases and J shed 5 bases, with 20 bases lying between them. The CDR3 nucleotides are TGTGCCAGCAGCCTTCCCATTAGGTGGGGGCACGAGCAGTACTTC. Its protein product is CASSLPIRWGHEQYF. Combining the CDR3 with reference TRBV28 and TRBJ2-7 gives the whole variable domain DVKVTQSSRYLVKRTGEKVFLECVQDMDHENMFWYRQDPGLGLRLIYFSYDVKMKEKGDIPEGYSVSREKKERFSLILESASTNQTSMYLCASSLPIRWGHEQYFGPGTRLTVT.

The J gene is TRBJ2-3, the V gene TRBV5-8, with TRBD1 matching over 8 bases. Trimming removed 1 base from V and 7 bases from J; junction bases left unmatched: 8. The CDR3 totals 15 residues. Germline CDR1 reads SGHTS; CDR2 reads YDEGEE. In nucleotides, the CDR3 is TGTGCCAGCAGCTTGCGACCAGGGGGCCCTAATACGCAGTATTTT. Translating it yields CASSLRPGGPNTQYF.

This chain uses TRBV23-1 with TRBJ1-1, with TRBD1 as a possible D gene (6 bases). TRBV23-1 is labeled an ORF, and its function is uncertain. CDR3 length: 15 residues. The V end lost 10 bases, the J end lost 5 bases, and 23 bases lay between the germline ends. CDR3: CANQGHKRGGTEAFF. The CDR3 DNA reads TGCGCCAACCAGGGACATAAGAGGGGGGGGACTGAAGCTTTCTTT.

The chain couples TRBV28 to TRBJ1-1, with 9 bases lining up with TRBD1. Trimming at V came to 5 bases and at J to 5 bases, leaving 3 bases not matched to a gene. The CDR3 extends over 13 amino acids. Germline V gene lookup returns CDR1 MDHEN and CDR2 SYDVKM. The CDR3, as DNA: TGTGCCAGCAGTACAGGGGGCTGGACTGAAGCTTTCTTT. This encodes CASSTGGWTEAFF.

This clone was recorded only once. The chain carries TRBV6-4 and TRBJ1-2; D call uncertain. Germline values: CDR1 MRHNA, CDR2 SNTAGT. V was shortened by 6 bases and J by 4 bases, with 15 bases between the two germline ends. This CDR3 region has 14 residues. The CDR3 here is CASSREMDSYGYTF. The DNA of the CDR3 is TGTGCCAGCAGCCGGGAAATGGATTCCTATGGCTACACCTTC.